This TCR beta chain was sequenced in a study of blood T cell repertoires in COVID-19. Looking at the study overall: There were acute and convalescent COVID-19 samples, and they came from the United States, Italy and Spain. PBMCs, B-cell-depleted T cells, or T cells were the source of the cDNA or gDNA that made up the material.

Trimming cost V 3 bases and J 3 bases; bases outside gene matches: 4. Germline-derived CDR1 and CDR2 are MDHEN and SYDVKM. The length of the CDR3 is 14 residues. Authors' methods: How many nucleated cells were present was estimated from reference gene primer amplification. The data were produced by immunoSEQ multiplex PCR, yet TCRdb's version contains in-frame clones alone and is incomplete. That table gives V, J and clone size, and the DNA gave D and trimming. This sample has over 200,000 clones, with more than 85% found just once. The chain couples TRBV28 to TRBJ2-7; 8 nucleotides match TRBD1. This sequence was found in a man in his forties or fifties with active or convalescent COVID-19. The sequencing sample was made of peripheral blood. CDR3: CASSFRDRLYEQYF. The CDR3 DNA reads as TGTGCCAGCAGTTTCCGGGACAGGCTCTACGAGCAGTACTTC.